Given below is one T cell receptor (beta chain) in context. These data come from a study of blood T cell repertoires in COVID-19. Germline loops: CDR1 MNHNY, CDR2 SVGAGI (reference sequence). The trim removed 5 bases at V and 1 base at J, leaving 10 bases unmatched. There are 18 residues in the CDR3. The table came from immunoSEQ multiplex PCR; TCRdb's copy has only in-frame clones and leaves some out. The data contain under 450,000 clones, over 80% of them seen just once; the ten biggest clones take up approximately 4.7%. This sequence was found in a woman aged 50 to 60 who had recovered from COVID-19. The chain has TRBV6-6 and TRBJ2-1; TRBD2 aligns across 11 bases. The sample taken for sequencing was PBMCs or T cells enriched from blood (not recorded which). The CDR3 loop is CASSLRTSGHPSYNEQFF. DNA for the CDR3: TGTGCCAGCAGTCTGAGGACTAGCGGGCATCCATCCTACAATGAGCAGTTCTTC.